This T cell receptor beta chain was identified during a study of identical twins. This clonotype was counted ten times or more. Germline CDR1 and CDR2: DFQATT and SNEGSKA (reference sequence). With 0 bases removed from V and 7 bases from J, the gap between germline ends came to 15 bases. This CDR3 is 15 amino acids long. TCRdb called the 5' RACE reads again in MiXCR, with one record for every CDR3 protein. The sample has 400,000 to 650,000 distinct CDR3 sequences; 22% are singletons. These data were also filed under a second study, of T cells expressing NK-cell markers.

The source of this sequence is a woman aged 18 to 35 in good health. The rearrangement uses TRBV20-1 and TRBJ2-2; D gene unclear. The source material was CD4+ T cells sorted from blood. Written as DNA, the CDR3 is TGCAGTGCTAGAGATTGGATAGCCTCCCACGGGGAGCTGTTTTTT. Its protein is CSARDWIASHGELFF.